The source of this T cell receptor beta chain is a study of response to subunit inactivated influenza vaccine. TCRdb re-analysed the RT-PCR reads in MiXCR, keeping a single row per CDR3 protein. The sample has about 540,000 distinct CDR3 sequences, roughly 25% seen once. With V trimmed by 3 bases and J by 14 bases, 7 bases remained unmatched. This CDR3 is built from 13 residues. The sample was also reused in another study, on T cells expressing NK-cell markers. Per that study: Template switching by 5'RACE with UMIs generated the TCR beta cDNA.

The rearrangement joins TRBV12-3 or TRBV12-4 to TRBJ1-2; 12 bases match TRBD1. The origin of this receptor is a man in his fifties or sixties who received an inactivated influenza vaccine. The sample in question was CD4+ T cells sorted from PBMCs, obtained 11 to 12 days after vaccination. The CDR3 sequence: CASSFPGTGGSTF. CDR3 DNA sequence: TGTGCCAGCAGTTTCCCCGGGACAGGGGGCTCGACCTTC.